The T cell receptor beta chain described here comes from a study of neoadjuvant anti-PD-1 for oral cavity cancer. Study as a whole: Before surgery, most patients got three to four biweekly 3 mg/kg nivolumab doses. Study-wide findings and caveats: Treg/Th17 ratio rose with pretreatment blood and fell with post-treatment tumor TCRbeta clonality.

CDR3 size: 12 residues. The germline gives CDR1 SEHNR, CDR2 FQNEAQ (reference sequence). The V gene lost 1 base and the J gene lost 6 bases, with 4 bases spanning the gap. These oral cavity squamous cell carcinomas were HPV-negative and locally advanced. Produced via immunoSEQ multiplex PCR; TCRdb's table is partial and in-frame only. The table has some 33,000 clones, roughly 89% seen once. This clone is termed medium-sized. Its antigen is undetermined. The sample consisted of PBMCs, taken before nivolumab (anti-PD-1) treatment. J is TRBJ2-4 and V is TRBV7-9; D remains unclear. The sequence was obtained from a person between 35 and 79 years old with oral cavity squamous cell carcinoma. This CDR3 reads CASSLGGNIQYF. The DNA of the CDR3 is TGTGCCAGCAGCTTAGGAGGAAACATTCAGTACTTC. Full variable domain (remainder filled in from reference TRBV7-9 and TRBJ2-4): DTGVSQNPRHKITKRGQNVTFRCDPISEHNRLYWYRQTLGQGPEFLTYFQNEAQLEKSRLLSDRFSAERPKGSFSTLEIQRTEQGDSAMYLCASSLGGNIQYFGAGTRLSVL.